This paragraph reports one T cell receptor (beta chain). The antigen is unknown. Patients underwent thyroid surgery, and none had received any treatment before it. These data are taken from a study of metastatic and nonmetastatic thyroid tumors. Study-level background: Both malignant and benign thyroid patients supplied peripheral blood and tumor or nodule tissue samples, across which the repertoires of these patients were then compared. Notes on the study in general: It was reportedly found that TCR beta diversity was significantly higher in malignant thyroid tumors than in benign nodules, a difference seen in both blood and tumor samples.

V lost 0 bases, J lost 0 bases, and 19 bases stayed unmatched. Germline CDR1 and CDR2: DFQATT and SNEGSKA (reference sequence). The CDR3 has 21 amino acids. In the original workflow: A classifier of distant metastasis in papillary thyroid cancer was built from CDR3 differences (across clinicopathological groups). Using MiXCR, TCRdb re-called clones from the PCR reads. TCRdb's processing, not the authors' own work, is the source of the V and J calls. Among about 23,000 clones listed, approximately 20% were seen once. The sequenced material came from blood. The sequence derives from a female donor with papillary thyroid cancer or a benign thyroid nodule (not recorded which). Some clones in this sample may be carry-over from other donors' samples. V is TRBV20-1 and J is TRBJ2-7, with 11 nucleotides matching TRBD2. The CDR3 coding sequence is TGCAGTGCTAGAGACCCCAGAGGACTAGCGGGTCCCGGGGGGAGCTCCTACGAGCAGTACTTC. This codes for CSARDPRGLAGPGGSSYEQYF.